This TCR beta chain was sequenced during a study of blood T cell repertoires in COVID-19. Only in-frame clones appear in the TCRdb table, and some are missing; sequencing was by immunoSEQ multiplex PCR. The table has a few hundred thousand clones, approximately 82% seen once. V was clipped by 10 bases and J by 1 base; unmatched bases: 12. The germline CDR1 and CDR2 sequences are MNHEY and SVGAGI. CDR3 length equals 15 residues. The sequenced material came from peripheral blood. The rearrangement uses TRBV6-5 and TRBJ1-1; 7 nucleotides match TRBD1. This receptor was taken from a woman aged 45-65 years with acute or convalescent COVID-19. In nucleotides, the CDR3 is TGTGCCACCTTGGACAGACAGGGACCGAACACTGAAGCTTTCTTT. As protein: CATLDRQGPNTEAFF.